The 12 T cell receptor beta chains reported below all come from one sample, sequenced in a study of tumor-infiltrating lymphocytes in oesophageal squamous cell carcinoma. MiXCR, run by TCRdb on the PCR reads, gives a single entry per CDR3 protein. The profile shows 15,000 to 25,000 distinct CDR3 sequences, roughly 40% of them singletons. The sample comprised esophageal tumor tissue. These receptors came from a male donor with esophageal squamous cell carcinoma.

This chain links TRBV7-2 with TRBJ2-3; perhaps TRBD2 as D (7 bases). TRBJ2-1 explains the end of the DNA better; the J call may be wrong. The germline CDR1 and CDR2 sequences are SGHTA and FQGNSA. CDR3 length: 14 residues. The CDR3 loop is CASSSSGRGNEQFF. Here the CDR3 DNA reads TGTGCCAGCAGCTCATCGGGGAGGGGGAATGAGCAGTTCTTC.

This clonotype was counted ten times or more. The chain couples TRBV28 to TRBJ2-3; 9 bases fit TRBD2. The V gene end was trimmed by 8 bases and the J gene end by 0 bases; junction bases not matched to a gene: 6. Germline V lookup: CDR1 MDHEN, CDR2 SYDVKM. The CDR3 runs 15 residues. The CDR3 region is CASVRGGASTDTQYF. In DNA form, the CDR3 reads TGTGCCAGCGTCCGCGGGGGGGCTAGCACAGATACGCAGTATTTT.

This chain links TRBV4-2 with TRBJ1-1; no definite D call. CDR3 length equals 12 residues. The germline V gene encodes CDR1 LGHNA and CDR2 YNFKEQ. Trimming shortened V by 2 bases and J by 1 base, and 2 bases separated the two germline ends. CDR3 nucleotides: TGTGCCAGCAGCCAACAGAACACTGAAGCTTTCTTT. This encodes CASSQQNTEAFF.

The gene calls are TRBV18 and TRBJ1-2, with D possibly matching TRBD1 (5 bases). V was cut by 1 base and J by 13 bases, with 22 bases left in between. Germline-derived CDR1 and CDR2 are KGHSH and LQKENI. The CDR3 has 15 residues. For the CDR3, the DNA is TGTGCCAGCTCACCACAAGGCGGGGGATGGCCGGGGACCACCTTC. Translation: CASSPQGGGWPGTTF.

The chain uses TRBV7-3 and TRBJ2-3, with 14 nucleotides matching TRBD2. This CDR3 is 14 amino acids long. Per the germline V gene, CDR1 is SGHTA and CDR2 is FQGTGA. CDR3 sequence reads: CTNTGLAGADTQYF. The CDR3 nucleotides read TGTACCAATACGGGACTAGCGGGAGCAGATACGCAGTATTTT. Full variable domain (remainder filled in from reference TRBV7-3 and TRBJ2-3): GAGVSQTPSNKVTEKGKYVELRCDPISGHTALYWYRQSLGQGPEFLIYFQGTGAADDSGLPNDRFFAVRPEGSVSTLKIQRTERGDSAVYLCTNTGLAGADTQYFGPGTRLTVL.

Remarks on this clonotype: In this CDR3 the conserved last residue, phenylalanine or tryptophan, is missing, so a read error is likely. The DNA is omitted, as the CDR3 cannot be located on it reliably, and the CDR3 follows TCRdb's listing. The CDR3 protein is CASSLGSSDNEQFFGS. The V gene is TRBV11-2, the J gene TRBJ2-7. Germline CDR1 is SGHAT and CDR2 is FQNNGV. The CDR3 adds up to 16 amino acids, both ends counted.

The CDR3 spells CASSGATGGTYNEQFF. Written as DNA, the CDR3 is TGTGCCAGCAGCGGTGCTACAGGGGGAACCTACAATGAGCAGTTCTTC. The chain links TRBV11-3 to TRBJ2-7; 8 bases map to TRBD1. With the DNA end fitting TRBJ2-1 better, the J assignment may be wrong. Germline CDR1 is SGHNT and CDR2 is YENEEA. The CDR3 loop spans 16 amino acids.

This chain joins TRBV5-1 and TRBJ1-1; a possible D gene is TRBD1 (5 bases). Germline lookup yields CDR1 SGHRS and CDR2 YFSETQ. This CDR3 region has 12 residues. V was shortened by 4 bases and J by 6 bases, with 10 bases between the two germline ends. In DNA, the CDR3 is TGCGCCAGCAGCCCTCAGGGACCTGAAGCTTTCTTT. Its translation is CASSPQGPEAFF.

This clonotype was seen a handful of times. This sequence joins TRBV6-1 and TRBJ2-1; tentative D call: TRBD2 (6 bases). This CDR3 comprises 13 residues. Germline CDR1 reads MNHNS; CDR2 reads SASEGT. V gave up 6 bases and J gave up 0 bases, with 6 bases separating them. DNA for the CDR3: TGTGCCAGCAGGACTAGCTCCTACAATGAGCAGTTCTTC. This gives the protein CASRTSSYNEQFF.

This clonotype was counted only a few times. The CDR3 loop is CASSQHIRGEQYF. DNA of the CDR3: TGCGCCAGCAGCCAACATATCAGGGGCGAGCAGTACTTC. V and J are TRBV4-1 and TRBJ2-5, with a weak D call TRBD1 (6 bases). The J call may be faulty, since TRBJ2-7 better matches the DNA end. This CDR3 comprises 13 residues. The germline V gene encodes CDR1 MGHRA and CDR2 YSYEKL.

This clonotype appeared a few times. This chain connects TRBV11-1 to TRBJ2-1; no definite D call. The CDR3 consists of 12 residues. V was clipped by 0 bases and J by 7 bases, with 4 bases between them. The germline gives CDR1 SGHAT, CDR2 FQDESV (reference sequence). CDR3 sequence reads: CASSLASNEQFF. The CDR3, as DNA: TGTGCCAGCAGCTTAGCGTCGAATGAGCAGTTCTTC.

This clonotype was seen many times. The chain has TRBV19 and TRBJ2-5, with unresolved D. The CDR3 is 13 amino acids. Germline CDR1 reads LNHDA; CDR2 reads SQIVND (reference sequence). The ends were cut back, 5 bases at V and 5 bases at J, with 12 bases in the middle. The CDR3, as DNA: TGTGCCAGTAGTGGGCAGTTGTACGAGACCCAGTACTTC. Translating gives CASSGQLYETQYF.